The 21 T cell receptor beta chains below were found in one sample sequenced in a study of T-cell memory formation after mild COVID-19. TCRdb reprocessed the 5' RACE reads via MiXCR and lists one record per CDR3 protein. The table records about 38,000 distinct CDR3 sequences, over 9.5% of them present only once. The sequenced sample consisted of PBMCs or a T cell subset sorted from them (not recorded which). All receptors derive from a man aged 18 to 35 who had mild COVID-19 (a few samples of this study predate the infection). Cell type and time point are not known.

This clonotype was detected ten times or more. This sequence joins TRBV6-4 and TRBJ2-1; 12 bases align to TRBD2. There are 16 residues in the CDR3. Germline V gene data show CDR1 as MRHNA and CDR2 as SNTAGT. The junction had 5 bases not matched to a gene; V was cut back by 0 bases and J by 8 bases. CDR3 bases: TGTGCCAGCAGTGACTCTCCTAGCGGGGGGGCCGATGAGCAGTTCTTC. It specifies CASSDSPSGGADEQFF.

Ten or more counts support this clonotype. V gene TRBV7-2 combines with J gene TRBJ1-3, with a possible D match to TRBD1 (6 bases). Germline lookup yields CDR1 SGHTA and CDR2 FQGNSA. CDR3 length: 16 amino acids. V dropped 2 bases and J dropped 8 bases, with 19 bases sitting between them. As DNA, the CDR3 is TGTGCCAGCAGCTTACAACCCGGGACAACGGGGGACACCATATATTTT. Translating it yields CASSLQPGTTGDTIYF.

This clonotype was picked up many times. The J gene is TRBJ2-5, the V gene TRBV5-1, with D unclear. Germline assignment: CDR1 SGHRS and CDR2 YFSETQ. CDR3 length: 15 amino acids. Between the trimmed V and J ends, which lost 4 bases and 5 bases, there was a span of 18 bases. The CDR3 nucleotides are TGCGCCAGCAGCCTTACCTTCGGGCCCGGGGAGACCCAGTACTTC. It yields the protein CASSLTFGPGETQYF.

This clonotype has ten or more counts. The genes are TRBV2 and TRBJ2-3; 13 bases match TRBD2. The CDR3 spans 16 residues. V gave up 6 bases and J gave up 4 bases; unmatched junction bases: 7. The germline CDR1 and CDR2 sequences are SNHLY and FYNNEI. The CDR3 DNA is TGTGCCAGCAGGGGGACTAGCGGGGCAGCGGCAGATACGCAGTATTTT. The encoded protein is CASRGTSGAAADTQYF.

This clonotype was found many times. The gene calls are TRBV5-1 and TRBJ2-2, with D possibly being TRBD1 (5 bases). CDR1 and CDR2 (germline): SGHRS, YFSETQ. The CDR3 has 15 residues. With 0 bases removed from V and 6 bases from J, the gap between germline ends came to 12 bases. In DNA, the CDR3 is TGCGCCAGCAGCTTGGGCGCAGGGTTCGCCGGGGAGCTGTTTTTT. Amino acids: CASSLGAGFAGELFF.

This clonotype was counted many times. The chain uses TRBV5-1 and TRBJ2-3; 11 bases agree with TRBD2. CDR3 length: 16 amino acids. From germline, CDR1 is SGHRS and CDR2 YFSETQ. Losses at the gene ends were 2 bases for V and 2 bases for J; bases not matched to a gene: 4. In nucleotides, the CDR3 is TGCGCCAGCAGCTTCGGGACTAGCGGATCCACAGATACGCAGTATTTT. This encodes CASSFGTSGSTDTQYF.

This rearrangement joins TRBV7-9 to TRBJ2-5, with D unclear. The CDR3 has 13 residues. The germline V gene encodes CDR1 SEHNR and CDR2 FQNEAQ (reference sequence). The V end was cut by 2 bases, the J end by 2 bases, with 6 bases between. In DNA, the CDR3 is TGTGCCAGCAGCTTATCCGGACAAGAGACCCAGTACTTC. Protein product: CASSLSGQETQYF. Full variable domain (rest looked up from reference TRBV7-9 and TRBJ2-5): DTGVSQNPRHKITKRGQNVTFRCDPISEHNRLYWYRQTLGQGPEFLTYFQNEAQLEKSRLLSDRFSAERPKGSFSTLEIQRTEQGDSAMYLCASSLSGQETQYFGPGTRLLVL.

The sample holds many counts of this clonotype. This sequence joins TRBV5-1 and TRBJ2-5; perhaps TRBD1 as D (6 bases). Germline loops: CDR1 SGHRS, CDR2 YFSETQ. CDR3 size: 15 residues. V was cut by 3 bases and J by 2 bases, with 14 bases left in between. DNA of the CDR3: TGCGCCAGCAGCTCCGGACGGACAGTTCAAGAGACCCAGTACTTC. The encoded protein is CASSSGRTVQETQYF.

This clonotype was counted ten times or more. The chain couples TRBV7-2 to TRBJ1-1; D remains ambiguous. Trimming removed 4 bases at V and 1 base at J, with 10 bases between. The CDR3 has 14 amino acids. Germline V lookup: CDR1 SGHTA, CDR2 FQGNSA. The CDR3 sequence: CASSYQTGNTEAFF. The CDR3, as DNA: TGTGCCAGCAGCTACCAGACGGGGAACACTGAAGCTTTCTTT.

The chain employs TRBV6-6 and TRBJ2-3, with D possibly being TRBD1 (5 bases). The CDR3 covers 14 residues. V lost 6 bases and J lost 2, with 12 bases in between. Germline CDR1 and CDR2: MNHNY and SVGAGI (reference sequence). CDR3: CASRSEGHTDTQYF. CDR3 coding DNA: TGTGCCAGCAGGTCGGAAGGACACACAGATACGCAGTATTTT.

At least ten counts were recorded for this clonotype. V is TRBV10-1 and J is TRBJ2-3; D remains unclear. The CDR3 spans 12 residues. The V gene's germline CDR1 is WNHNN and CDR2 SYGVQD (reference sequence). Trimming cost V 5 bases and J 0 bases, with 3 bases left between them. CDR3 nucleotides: TGCGCCAGCAGTAAAAGCACAGATACGCAGTATTTT. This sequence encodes CASSKSTDTQYF.

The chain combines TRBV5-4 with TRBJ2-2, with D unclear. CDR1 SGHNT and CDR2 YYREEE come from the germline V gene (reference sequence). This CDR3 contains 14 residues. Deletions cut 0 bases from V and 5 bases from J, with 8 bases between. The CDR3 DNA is TGTGCCAGCAGCTTGGCGCTCGCGACCGGGGAGCTGTTTTTT. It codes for CASSLALATGELFF.

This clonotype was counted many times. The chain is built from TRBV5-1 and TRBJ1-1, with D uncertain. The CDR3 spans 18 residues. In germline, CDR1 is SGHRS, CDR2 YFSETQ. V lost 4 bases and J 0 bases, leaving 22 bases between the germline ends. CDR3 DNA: TGCGCCAGCAGCCCCCCTCGGACCGCGGGAACCATGAACACTGAAGCTTTCTTT. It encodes CASSPPRTAGTMNTEAFF.

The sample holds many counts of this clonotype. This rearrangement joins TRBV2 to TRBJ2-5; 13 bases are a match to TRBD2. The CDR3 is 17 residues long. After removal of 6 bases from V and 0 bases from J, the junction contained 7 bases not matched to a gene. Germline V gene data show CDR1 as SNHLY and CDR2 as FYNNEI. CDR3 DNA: TGTGCCAGCAGCCCGGGACTAGCGGGGTGGTACCAAGAGACCCAGTACTTC. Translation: CASSPGLAGWYQETQYF. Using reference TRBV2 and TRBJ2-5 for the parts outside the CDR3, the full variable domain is EPEVTQTPSHQVTQMGQEVILRCVPISNHLYFYWYRQILGQKVEFLVSFYNNEISEKSEIFDDQFSVERPDGSNFTLKIRSTKLEDSAMYFCASSPGLAGWYQETQYFGPGTRLLVL.

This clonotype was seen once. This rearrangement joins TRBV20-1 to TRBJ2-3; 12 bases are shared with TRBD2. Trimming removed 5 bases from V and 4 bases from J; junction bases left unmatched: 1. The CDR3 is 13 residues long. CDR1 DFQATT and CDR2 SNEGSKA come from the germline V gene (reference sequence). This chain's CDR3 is CSAWTSGADTQYF. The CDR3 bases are TGCAGTGCTTGGACTAGCGGGGCAGATACGCAGTATTTT.

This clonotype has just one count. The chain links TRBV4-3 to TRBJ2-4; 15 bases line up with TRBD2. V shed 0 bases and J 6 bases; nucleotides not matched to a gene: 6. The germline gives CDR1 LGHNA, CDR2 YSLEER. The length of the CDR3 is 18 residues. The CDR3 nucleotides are TGCGCCAGCAGCCAAGATCAGGGACTAGCGGGAGGAGGAAACATTCAGTACTTC. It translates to CASSQDQGLAGGGNIQYF.

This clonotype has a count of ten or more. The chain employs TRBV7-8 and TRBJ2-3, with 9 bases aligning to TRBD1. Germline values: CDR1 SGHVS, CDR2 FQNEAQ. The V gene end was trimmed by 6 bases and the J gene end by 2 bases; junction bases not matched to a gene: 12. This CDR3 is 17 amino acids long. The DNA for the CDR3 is TGTGCCAGCAGATCCTTAGGGGACAGGGTTGACACAGATACGCAGTATTTT. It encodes CASRSLGDRVDTDTQYF.

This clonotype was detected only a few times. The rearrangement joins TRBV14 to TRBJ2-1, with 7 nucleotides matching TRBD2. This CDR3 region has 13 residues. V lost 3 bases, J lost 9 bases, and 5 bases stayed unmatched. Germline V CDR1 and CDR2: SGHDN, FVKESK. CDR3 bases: TGTGCCAGCAGCCAGTCTTCGGGAGGTGAGCAGTTCTTC. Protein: CASSQSSGGEQFF.

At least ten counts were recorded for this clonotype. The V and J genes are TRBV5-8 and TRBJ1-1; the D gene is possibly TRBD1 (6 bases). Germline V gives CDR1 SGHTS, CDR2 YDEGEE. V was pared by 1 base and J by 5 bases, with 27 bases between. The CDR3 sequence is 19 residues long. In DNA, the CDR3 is TGTGCCAGCAGCTTGTTTGGTTTCGGTCTTTCCGCAGGGGTAACTGAAGCTTTCTTT. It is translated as CASSLFGFGLSAGVTEAFF.

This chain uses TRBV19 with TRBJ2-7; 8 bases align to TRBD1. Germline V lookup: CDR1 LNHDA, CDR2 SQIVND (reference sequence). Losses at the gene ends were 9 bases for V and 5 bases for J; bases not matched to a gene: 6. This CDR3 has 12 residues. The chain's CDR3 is CASRGQGHEQYV. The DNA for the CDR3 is TGTGCCAGCCGAGGACAGGGCCACGAGCAGTACGTC.

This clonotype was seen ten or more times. In nucleotides, the CDR3 is TGTGCCAGCGGCAGTCCGGGGGGGTCGCAGTTCTTC. This codes for CASGSPGGSQFF. The chain recombines TRBV6-2 or TRBV6-3 with TRBJ2-1; the match to TRBD2 covers 8 bases. The germline V gene encodes CDR1 MNHEY and CDR2 SVGEGT. The CDR3 is 12 amino acids. Trimming removed 8 bases from V and 12 bases from J; junction bases left unmatched: 9.